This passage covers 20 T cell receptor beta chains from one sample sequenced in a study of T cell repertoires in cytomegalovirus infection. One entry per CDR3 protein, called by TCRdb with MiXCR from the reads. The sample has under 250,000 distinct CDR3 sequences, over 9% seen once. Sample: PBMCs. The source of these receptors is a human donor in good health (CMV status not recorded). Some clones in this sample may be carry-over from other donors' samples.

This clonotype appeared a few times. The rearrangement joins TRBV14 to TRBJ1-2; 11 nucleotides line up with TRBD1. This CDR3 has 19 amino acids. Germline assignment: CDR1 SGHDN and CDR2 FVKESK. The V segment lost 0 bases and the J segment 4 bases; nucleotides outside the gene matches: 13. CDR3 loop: CASSQEGGTGGLGVYGYTF. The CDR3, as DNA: TGTGCCAGCAGCCAAGAAGGGGGGACAGGGGGACTTGGAGTCTATGGCTACACCTTC.

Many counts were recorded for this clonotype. CDR3 DNA: TGTGCCAGCAGGAAGGTCGATAGAGGCAATCAGCCCCAGCATTTT. It yields the protein CASRKVDRGNQPQHF. The chain combines TRBV27 with TRBJ1-5; D ambiguous. In germline, CDR1 is MNHEY, CDR2 SMNVEV (reference sequence). The CDR3 has 15 residues. Trimming removed 6 bases from V and 2 bases from J, with 14 bases in between.

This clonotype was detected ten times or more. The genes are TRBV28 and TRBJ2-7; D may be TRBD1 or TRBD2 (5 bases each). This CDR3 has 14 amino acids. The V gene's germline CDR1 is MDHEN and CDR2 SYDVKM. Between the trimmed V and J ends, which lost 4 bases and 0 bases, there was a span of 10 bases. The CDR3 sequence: CASSSGPPSYEQYF. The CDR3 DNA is TGTGCCAGCAGTTCGGGACCGCCCTCCTACGAGCAGTACTTC.

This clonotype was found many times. The CDR3 region is CASSLVGMADTQYF. CDR3 bases: TGTGCCAGCAGCTTAGTTGGGATGGCAGATACGCAGTATTTT. The J gene is TRBJ2-3, the V gene TRBV7-9; D ambiguous. This CDR3 region has 14 residues. Trimming shortened V by 1 base and J by 4 bases, and 9 bases separated the two germline ends. Germline CDR1 reads SEHNR; CDR2 reads FQNEAQ (reference sequence).

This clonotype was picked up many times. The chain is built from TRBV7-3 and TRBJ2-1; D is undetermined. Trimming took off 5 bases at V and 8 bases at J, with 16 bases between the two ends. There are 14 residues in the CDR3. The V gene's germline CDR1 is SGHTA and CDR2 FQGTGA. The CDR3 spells CASSLPTRSDEQFF. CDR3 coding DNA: TGTGCCAGCAGCCTTCCGACTCGGAGCGATGAGCAGTTCTTC.

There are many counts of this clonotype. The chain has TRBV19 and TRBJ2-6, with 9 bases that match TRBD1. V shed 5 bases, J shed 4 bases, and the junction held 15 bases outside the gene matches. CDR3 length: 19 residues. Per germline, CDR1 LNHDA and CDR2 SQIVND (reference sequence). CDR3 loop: CASSPEGTTGGKGANVLTF. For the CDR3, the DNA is TGTGCCAGTAGTCCGGAGGGAACCACAGGGGGCAAGGGGGCCAACGTCCTGACTTTC.

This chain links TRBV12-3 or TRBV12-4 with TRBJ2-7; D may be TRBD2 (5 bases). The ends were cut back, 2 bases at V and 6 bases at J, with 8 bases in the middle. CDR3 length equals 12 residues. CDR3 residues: CASSLLRAEQYF. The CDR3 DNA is TGTGCCAGCAGTTTATTGAGGGCCGAGCAGTACTTC.

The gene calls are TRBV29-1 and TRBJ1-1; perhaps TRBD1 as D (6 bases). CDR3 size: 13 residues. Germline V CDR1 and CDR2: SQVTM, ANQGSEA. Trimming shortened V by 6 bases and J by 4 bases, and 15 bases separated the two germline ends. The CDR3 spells CSVGRGGFTEAFF. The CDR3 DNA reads TGCAGCGTCGGGCGGGGGGGCTTCACTGAAGCTTTCTTT.

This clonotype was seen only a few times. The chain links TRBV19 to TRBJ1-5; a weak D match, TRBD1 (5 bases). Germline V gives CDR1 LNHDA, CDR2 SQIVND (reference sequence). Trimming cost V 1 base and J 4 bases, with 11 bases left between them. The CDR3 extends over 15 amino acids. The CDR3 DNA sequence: TGTGCCAGTAGTATAGGAACAGGTGGGAATCAGCCCCAGCATTTT. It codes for CASSIGTGGNQPQHF. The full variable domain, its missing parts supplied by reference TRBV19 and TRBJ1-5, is DGGITQSPKYLFRKEGQNVTLSCEQNLNHDAMYWYRQDPGQGLRLIYYSQIVNDFQKGDIAEGYSVSREKKESFPLTVTSAQKNPTAFYLCASSIGTGGNQPQHFGDGTRLSIL.

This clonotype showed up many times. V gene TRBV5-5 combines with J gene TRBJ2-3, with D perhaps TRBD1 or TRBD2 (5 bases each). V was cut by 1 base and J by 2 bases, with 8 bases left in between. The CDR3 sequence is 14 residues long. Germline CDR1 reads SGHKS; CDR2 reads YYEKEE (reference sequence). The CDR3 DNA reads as TGTGCCAGCAGCTTGCAGGGACCCACAGATACGCAGTATTTT. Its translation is CASSLQGPTDTQYF.

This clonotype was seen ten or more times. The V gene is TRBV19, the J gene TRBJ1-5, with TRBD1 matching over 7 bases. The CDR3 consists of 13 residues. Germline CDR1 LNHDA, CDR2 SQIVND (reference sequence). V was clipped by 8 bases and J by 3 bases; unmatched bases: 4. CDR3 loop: CASLGQLNQPQHF. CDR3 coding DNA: TGTGCCAGTCTGGGACAGCTCAATCAGCCCCAGCATTTT.

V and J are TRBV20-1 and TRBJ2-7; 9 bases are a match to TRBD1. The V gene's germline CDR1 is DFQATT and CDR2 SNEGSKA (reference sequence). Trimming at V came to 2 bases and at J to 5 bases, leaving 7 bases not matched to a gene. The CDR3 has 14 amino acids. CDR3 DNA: TGCAGTGCTAGACCATCGGGACAGGGAAACGAGCAGTACTTC. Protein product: CSARPSGQGNEQYF.

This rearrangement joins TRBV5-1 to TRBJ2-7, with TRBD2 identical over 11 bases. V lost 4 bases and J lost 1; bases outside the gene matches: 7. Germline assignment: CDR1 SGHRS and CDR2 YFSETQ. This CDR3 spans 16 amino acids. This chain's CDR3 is CASSAASGRSSYEQYF. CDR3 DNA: TGCGCCAGCAGCGCCGCTAGCGGGAGGTCGTCCTACGAGCAGTACTTC.

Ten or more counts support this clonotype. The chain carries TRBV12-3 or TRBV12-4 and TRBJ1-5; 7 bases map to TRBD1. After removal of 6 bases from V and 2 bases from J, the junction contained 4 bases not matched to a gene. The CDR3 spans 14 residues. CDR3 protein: CASSFGQGNQPQHF. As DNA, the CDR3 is TGTGCCAGCAGCTTTGGACAGGGCAATCAGCCCCAGCATTTT.

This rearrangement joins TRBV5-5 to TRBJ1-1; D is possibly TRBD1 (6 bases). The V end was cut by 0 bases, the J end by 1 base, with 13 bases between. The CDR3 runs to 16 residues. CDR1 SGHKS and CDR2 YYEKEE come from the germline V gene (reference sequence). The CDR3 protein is CASSLDPTGENTEAFF. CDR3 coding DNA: TGTGCCAGCAGCTTGGACCCGACAGGAGAGAACACTGAAGCTTTCTTT.

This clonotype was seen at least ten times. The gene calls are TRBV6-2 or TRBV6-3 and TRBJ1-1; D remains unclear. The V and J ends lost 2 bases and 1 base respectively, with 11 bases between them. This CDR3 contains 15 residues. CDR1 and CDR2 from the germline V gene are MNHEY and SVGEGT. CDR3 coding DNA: TGTGCCAGCAGTTACGGTGGCAGGCCGAACACTGAAGCTTTCTTT. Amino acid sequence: CASSYGGRPNTEAFF.

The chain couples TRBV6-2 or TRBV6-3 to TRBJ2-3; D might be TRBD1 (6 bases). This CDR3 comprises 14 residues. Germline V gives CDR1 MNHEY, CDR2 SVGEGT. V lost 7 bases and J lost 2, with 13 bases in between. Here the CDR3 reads CASTQQGYTDTQYF. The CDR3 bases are TGTGCCAGCACCCAACAGGGATACACAGATACGCAGTATTTT.

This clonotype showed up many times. The CDR3 DNA is TGTGCCAGCAGTCGGGACAGGGCGAACACCGGGGAGCTGTTTTTT. Amino acids: CASSRDRANTGELFF. J is TRBJ2-2 and V is TRBV7-2, with TRBD1 matching 9 bases. The V gene's germline CDR1 is SGHTA and CDR2 FQGNSA. V was clipped by 6 bases and J by 0 bases; unmatched bases: 2. The CDR3 length is 15 residues.

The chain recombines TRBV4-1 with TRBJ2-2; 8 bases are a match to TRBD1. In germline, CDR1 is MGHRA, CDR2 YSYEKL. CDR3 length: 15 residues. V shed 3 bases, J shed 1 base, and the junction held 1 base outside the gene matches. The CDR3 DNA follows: TGCGCCAGCAGCCATGGGACAGGGAACACCGGGGAGCTGTTTTTT. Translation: CASSHGTGNTGELFF.

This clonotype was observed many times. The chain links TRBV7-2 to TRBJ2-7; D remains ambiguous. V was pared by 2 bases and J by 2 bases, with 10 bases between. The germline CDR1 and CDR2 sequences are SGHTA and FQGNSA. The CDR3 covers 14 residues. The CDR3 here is CASSLKAPPYEQYF. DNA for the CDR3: TGTGCCAGCAGCTTAAAAGCGCCACCCTACGAGCAGTACTTC.